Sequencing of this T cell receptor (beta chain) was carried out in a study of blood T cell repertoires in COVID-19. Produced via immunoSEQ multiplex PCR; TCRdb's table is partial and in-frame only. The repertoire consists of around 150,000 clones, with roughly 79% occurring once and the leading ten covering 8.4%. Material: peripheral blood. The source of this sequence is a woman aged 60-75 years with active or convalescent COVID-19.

CDR3 amino acids: CASSLQGHTEAFF. The DNA of the CDR3 is TGTGCCAGCAGCCTTCAGGGGCACACTGAAGCTTTCTTT. The chain combines TRBV6-5 with TRBJ1-1; maybe TRBD1 (6 bases). The CDR3 is 13 amino acids. Germline values: CDR1 MNHEY, CDR2 SVGAGI. V lost 6 bases and J 3 bases, leaving 11 bases between the germline ends.